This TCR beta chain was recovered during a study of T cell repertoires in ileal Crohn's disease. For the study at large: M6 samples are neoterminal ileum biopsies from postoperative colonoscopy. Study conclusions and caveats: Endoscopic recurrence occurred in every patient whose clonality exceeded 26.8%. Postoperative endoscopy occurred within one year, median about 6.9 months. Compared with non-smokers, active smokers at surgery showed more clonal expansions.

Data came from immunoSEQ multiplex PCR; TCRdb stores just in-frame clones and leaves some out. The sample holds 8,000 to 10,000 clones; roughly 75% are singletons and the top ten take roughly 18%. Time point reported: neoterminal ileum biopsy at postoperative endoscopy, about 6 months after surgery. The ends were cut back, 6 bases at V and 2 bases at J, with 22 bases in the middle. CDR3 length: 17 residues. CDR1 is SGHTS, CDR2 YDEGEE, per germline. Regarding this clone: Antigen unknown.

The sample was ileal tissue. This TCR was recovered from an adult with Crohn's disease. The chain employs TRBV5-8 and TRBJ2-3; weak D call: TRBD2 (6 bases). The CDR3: CASISWTVSGSTDTQYF. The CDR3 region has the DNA TGTGCCAGCATCTCATGGACGGTTAGCGGCTCCACAGATACGCAGTATTTT.